A selection of T cell receptor beta chains follows, all from one sample in a study of cytomegalovirus exposure and HLA in healthy donors. Clones were read by immunoSEQ multiplex PCR, and TCRdb kept only the in-frame ones, dropping some. The top ten clones hold approximately 4.1% of a sample with about 140,000 clones, roughly 80% of them seen once. The sample consisted of PBMCs. These receptors all come from a man in his forties in good health and CMV-seronegative. Both conserved end residues are part of each CDR3. Fields, in order: clone size, V gene, D gene, J gene, CDR3 DNA, CDR3 protein. The D gene is left open where the match is weak. Expanded clones are given a class, and other clones once, few, many or no size at all.

NA	TRBV7-2	NA	TRBJ2-7	TGTGCCAGCAGCGCGACAGAAATTCTTTACGAGCAGTACTTC	CASSATEILYEQYF
NA	TRBV9	TRBD1	TRBJ1-1	TGTGCCAGCAGCGTAGGACAGGGACAGAACACTGAAGCTTTCTTT	CASSVGQGQNTEAFF
NA	TRBV5-5	NA	TRBJ1-1	TGTGCCAGCAGCTTGGGGGTTCGGAGGCTGCTGAACACTGAAGCTTTCTTT	CASSLGVRRLLNTEAFF
NA	TRBV19	NA	TRBJ1-1	TGTGCCAGTAGGGGGCAGGGGCAAACGAACACTGAAGCTTTCTTT	CASRGQGQTNTEAFF
NA	TRBV5-6	NA	TRBJ1-5	TGTGCCAGCAGCTTGTATGACAGGTCCAATCAGCCCCAGCATTTT	CASSLYDRSNQPQHF
few	TRBV19	NA	TRBJ1-1	TGTGCCAGTAAGCCACTCGAGCGGACTGAAGCTTTCTTT	CASKPLERTEAFF
NA	TRBV7-2	NA	TRBJ1-5	TGTGCCAGCAGCTTAGCAGGGCGGGCCAATCAGCCCCAGCATTTT	CASSLAGRANQPQHF
once	TRBV9	TRBD1	TRBJ2-2	TGTGCCAGCAGCGTAACACAGGGGAGCACCGGGGAGCTGTTTTTT	CASSVTQGSTGELFF
NA	TRBV2	NA	TRBJ2-3	TGTGCCAGCAGTGGTACTCCTACGCCCACAGATACGCAGTATTTT	CASSGTPTPTDTQYF
NA	TRBV10-1	TRBD2	TRBJ2-3	TGCGCCAGCAGTGAGTCGGGATTGCGGGGGGCCCGCACAGATACGCAGTATTTT	CASSESGLRGARTDTQYF
NA	TRBV7-2	NA	TRBJ1-5	TGTGCCAGCAGCACCAGGGACTCCAATCAGCCCCAGCATTTT	CASSTRDSNQPQHF
NA	TRBV18	TRBD1	TRBJ1-5	TGTGCCAGCTCCCCGCGGGGTAGAGGGGGCATACAGCCCCAGCATTTT	CASSPRGRGGIQPQHF
NA	TRBV5-6	NA	TRBJ2-3	TGTGCCAGCAGCTTACGAGTTATGACGCAGTATTTT	CASSLRVMTQYF
NA	TRBV5-6	NA	TRBJ1-2	TGTGCCAGCAGCTTGGGTCGCGCTATCTATGGCTACACCTTC	CASSLGRAIYGYTF
NA	TRBV7-2	TRBD1	TRBJ2-5	TGTGCCAGCAGCTTAGCTGGACAGGGGGAGACCCAGTACTTC	CASSLAGQGETQYF
once	TRBV27	TRBD1	TRBJ1-2	TGTGCCAGCAGTTTTCAGGGGGCCTATGGCTACACCTTC	CASSFQGAYGYTF
NA	TRBV5-4	NA	TRBJ1-2	TGTGCCAGCAGCTTGGAGGGGCAGAATCAGCTTCTCTATGGCTACACCTTC	CASSLEGQNQLLYGYTF
NA	TRBV11-2	TRBD1	TRBJ2-7	TGTGCCAGCAGCGCCTCCGGGACAGCATCCTACGAGCAGTACTTC	CASSASGTASYEQYF
NA	TRBV6-5	TRBD1	TRBJ2-7	TGTGCCAGCACTGACAGGGACGAGCAGTACTTC	CASTDRDEQYF
NA	TRBV4-1	TRBD2	TRBJ2-7	TGCGCCAGCAGCCAAGTCGAGCGGGGGGACTACGAGCAGTACTTC	CASSQVERGDYEQYF
NA	TRBV2	TRBD1	TRBJ1-4	TGTGCCAGCAGTTGGGACAGCAACGAAAAACTGTTTTTT	CASSWDSNEKLFF
NA	TRBV15	NA	TRBJ1-2	TGTGCCACCAGTCCAGGGGCTAACTATGGCTACACCTTC	CATSPGANYGYTF
NA	TRBV7-9	NA	TRBJ1-1	TGTGCCAGCAGCCCGGATTCGGGGGTGAACACTGAAGCTTTCTTT	CASSPDSGVNTEAFF
NA	TRBV5-1	TRBD2	TRBJ2-2	TGCGCCAGCAGCTTACTAGCGGGGGGTCGGAACACCGGGGAGCTGTTTTTT	CASSLLAGGRNTGELFF
NA	TRBV6-4	NA	TRBJ2-3	TGTGCCAGCAGCCGGGATCAGGCAGATACGCAGTATTTT	CASSRDQADTQYF
NA	TRBV4-3	TRBD1	TRBJ1-6	TGCGCCAGCAGCCAAGATAGGGGAGGACAGGGTGATAATTCACCCCTCCACTTT	CASSQDRGGQGDNSPLHF
NA	TRBV25-1	TRBD1	TRBJ2-5	TGTGCCAGCAGTGTGGGACAGGTCCAAGAGACCCAGTACTTC	CASSVGQVQETQYF
few	TRBV27	TRBD1	TRBJ1-1	TGTGCCAGCAGGGGGACAGGGAACACTGAAGCTTTCTTT	CASRGTGNTEAFF
NA	TRBV4-2	NA	TRBJ1-2	TGTGCCAGCAGCCAAGCGGACTATGGCTACACCTTC	CASSQADYGYTF
NA	TRBV5-1	TRBD1	TRBJ1-6	TGCGCCAGCAGCCCAGTCGGGACAGGGGATAATTCACCCCTCCACTTT	CASSPVGTGDNSPLHF
few	TRBV2	TRBD1	TRBJ1-2	TGTGCCAGCAGTCGGACAGGGGATGGCTACACCTTC	CASSRTGDGYTF
NA	TRBV7-9	NA	TRBJ1-2	TGTGCCAGCAGCTTACAGGGGTCCCTAAACTATGGCTACACCTTC	CASSLQGSLNYGYTF
NA	TRBV6-1	NA	TRBJ2-5	TGTGCCAGCAGGGAGGGGGCCCGTCTAGAGACCCAGTACTTC	CASREGARLETQYF
NA	TRBV9	NA	TRBJ2-1	TGTGCCAGCAGCGAGGTGGGGCTGGGCAATGAGCAGTTCTTC	CASSEVGLGNEQFF
NA	TRBV5-1	NA	TRBJ1-1	TGCGCCAGCAGCTTAACAGGTAGCATGAACACTGAAGCTTTCTTT	CASSLTGSMNTEAFF